The T cell receptor beta chain described here comes from a study of OX40 agonist ivuxolimab in advanced cancers. This CDR3 is built from 15 residues. After removal of 6 bases from V and 0 bases from J, the junction contained 3 bases not matched to a gene. In germline, CDR1 is MNHEY, CDR2 SMNVEV (reference sequence). The table came from immunoSEQ multiplex PCR; TCRdb's copy has only in-frame clones and leaves some out. The table records roughly 64,000 clones, about 91% of them present only once. The clonotype was recovered from an adult with an advanced solid tumor such as melanoma, head and neck, liver or kidney cancer. The J gene is TRBJ2-3, the V gene TRBV27, with 10 bases matching TRBD2. This material consisted of CD4+ or CD8+ T cells sorted from blood, taken in a trial of the OX40 agonist ivuxolimab. The CDR3, as DNA: TGTGCCAGCAGGCGGACTAGCGGTAGCACAGATACGCAGTATTTT. It codes for CASRRTSGSTDTQYF.